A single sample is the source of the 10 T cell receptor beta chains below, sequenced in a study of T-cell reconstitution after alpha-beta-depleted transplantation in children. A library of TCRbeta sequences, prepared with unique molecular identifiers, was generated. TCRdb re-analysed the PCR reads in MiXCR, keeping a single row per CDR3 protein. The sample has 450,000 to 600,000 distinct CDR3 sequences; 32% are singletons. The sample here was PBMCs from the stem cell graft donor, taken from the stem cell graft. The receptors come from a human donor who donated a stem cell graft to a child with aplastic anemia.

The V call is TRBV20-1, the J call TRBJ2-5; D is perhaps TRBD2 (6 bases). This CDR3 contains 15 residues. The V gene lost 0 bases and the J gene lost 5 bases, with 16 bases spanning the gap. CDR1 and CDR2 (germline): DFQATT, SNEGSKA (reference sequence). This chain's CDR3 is CSARDGWASAETQYF. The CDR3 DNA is TGCAGTGCTAGAGATGGTTGGGCTAGCGCTGAGACCCAGTACTTC.

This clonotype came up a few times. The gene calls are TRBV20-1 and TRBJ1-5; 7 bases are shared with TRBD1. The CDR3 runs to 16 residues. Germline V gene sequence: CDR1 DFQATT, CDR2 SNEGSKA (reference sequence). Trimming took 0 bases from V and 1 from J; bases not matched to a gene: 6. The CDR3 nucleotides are TGCAGTGCTAGAGATTCGGCAGGGGGGAGCAATCAGCCCCAGCATTTT. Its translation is CSARDSAGGSNQPQHF.

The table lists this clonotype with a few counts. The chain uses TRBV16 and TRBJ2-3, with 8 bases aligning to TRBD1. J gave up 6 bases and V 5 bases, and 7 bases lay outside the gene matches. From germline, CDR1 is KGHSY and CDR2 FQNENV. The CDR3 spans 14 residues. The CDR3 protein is CASSTQDREDTQYF. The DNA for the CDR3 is TGTGCCAGCAGCACCCAGGACAGGGAGGATACGCAGTATTTT.

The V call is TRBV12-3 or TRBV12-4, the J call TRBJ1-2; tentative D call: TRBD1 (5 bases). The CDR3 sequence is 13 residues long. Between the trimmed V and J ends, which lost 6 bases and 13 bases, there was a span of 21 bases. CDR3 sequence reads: CASRIPGPGRPTF. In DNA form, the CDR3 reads TGTGCCAGCAGGATCCCAGGGCCAGGGCGTCCCACCTTC.

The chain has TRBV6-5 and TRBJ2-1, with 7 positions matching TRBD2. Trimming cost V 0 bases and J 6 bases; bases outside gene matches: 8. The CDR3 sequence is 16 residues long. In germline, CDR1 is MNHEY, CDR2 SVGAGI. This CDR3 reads CASSYSIGRAVNEQFF. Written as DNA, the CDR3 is TGTGCCAGCAGTTACTCGATTGGGAGGGCCGTCAATGAGCAGTTCTTC.

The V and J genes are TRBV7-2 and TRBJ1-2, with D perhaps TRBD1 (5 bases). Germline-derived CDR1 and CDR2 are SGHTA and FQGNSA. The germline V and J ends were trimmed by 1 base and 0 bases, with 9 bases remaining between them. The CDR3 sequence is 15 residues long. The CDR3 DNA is TGTGCCAGCAGCTTAGGTCCAGGGCCTAACTATGGCTACACCTTC. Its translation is CASSLGPGPNYGYTF.

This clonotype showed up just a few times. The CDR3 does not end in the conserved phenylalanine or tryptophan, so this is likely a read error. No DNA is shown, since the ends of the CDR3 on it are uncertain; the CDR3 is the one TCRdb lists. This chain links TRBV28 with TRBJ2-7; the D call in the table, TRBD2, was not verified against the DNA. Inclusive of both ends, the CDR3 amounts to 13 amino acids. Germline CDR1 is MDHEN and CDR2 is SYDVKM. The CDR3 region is CASRSRGREATIL.

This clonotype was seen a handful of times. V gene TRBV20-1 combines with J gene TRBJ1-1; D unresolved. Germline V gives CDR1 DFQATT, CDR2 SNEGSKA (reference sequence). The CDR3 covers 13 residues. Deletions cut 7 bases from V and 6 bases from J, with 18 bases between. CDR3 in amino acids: CSVNPMSRSEAFF. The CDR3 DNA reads TGCAGTGTCAACCCCATGTCGCGCTCTGAAGCTTTCTTT.

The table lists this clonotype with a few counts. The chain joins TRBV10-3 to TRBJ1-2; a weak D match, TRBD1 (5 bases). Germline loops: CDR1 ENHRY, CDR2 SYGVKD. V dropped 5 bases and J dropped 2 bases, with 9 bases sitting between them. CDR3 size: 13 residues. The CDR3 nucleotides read TGTGCCATCAGTAACTCAGGGAACTATGGCTACACCTTC. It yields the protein CAISNSGNYGYTF.

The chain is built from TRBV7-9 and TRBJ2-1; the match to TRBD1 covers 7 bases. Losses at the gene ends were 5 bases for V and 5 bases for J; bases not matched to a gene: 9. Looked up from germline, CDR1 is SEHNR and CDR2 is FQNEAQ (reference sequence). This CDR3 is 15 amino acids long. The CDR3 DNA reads TGTGCCAGCAGCCCCGGGACAGATACCCACAATGAGCAGTTCTTC. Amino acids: CASSPGTDTHNEQFF.